This is a list of T cell receptor beta chains from one sample in a study of early T cells in non-severe SARS-CoV-2 infection. A single record per CDR3 protein comes from TCRdb applying MiXCR to the 5' RACE reads. Among 35,000 to 50,000 distinct CDR3 sequences listed, 20% to 25% were seen once. The specimen comprised whole blood, sampled at baseline. The source is an adult who was a healthcare worker with PCR-confirmed SARS-CoV-2 infection or an uninfected control (not recorded which). The CDR3 runs from the conserved cysteine through the conserved F or W. The D gene is left open where the match is weak. Clone size is stated in some rows and not others, as once, few, many or a class when expanded.

size: NA; J: TRBJ2-2; D: TRBD1; V: TRBV10-3; DNA: TGTGCCATCAGTCGGGACAGGGCCGACACCGGGGAGCTGTTTTTT; CDR3: CAISRDRADTGELFF
size: NA; J: TRBJ2-1; D: TRBD2; V: TRBV7-2; DNA: TGTGCCAGCAGCACCCGAACTAGCGGGGGGGCCATCATGTATGAGCAGTTCTTC; CDR3: CASSTRTSGGAIMYEQFF
size: few; J: TRBJ1-5; D: NA; V: TRBV24-1; DNA: TGTGCCACCTGTCGCTACCGCAATCAGCCCCAGCATTTT; CDR3: CATCRYRNQPQHF
size: many; J: TRBJ2-3; D: NA; V: TRBV12-3/TRBV12-4; DNA: TGTGCCAGCAGCCCCCCGGGACCCACGGCGGATACGCAGTATTTT; CDR3: CASSPPGPTADTQYF
size: NA; J: TRBJ1-2; D: NA; V: TRBV20-1; DNA: TGCAGTGCCCCCCGAGACTATGGCTACACCTTC; CDR3: CSAPRDYGYTF
size: NA; J: TRBJ1-6; D: NA; V: TRBV27; DNA: TGTGCCAGCAGTTTATCGTATAATTCACCCCTCCACTTT; CDR3: CASSLSYNSPLHF
size: few; J: TRBJ2-4; D: NA; V: TRBV7-9; DNA: TGTGCCAGCAGTCAGGGAAGCAAAAACATTCAGTACTTC; CDR3: CASSQGSKNIQYF
size: few; J: TRBJ1-6; D: NA; V: TRBV20-1; DNA: TGCAGTGCTAGAGAAGGGGGGGTAAGGTATTCACCCCTCCACTTT; CDR3: CSAREGGVRYSPLHF
size: few; J: TRBJ2-7; D: NA; V: TRBV5-4; DNA: TGTGCCAGCAGCTTGTTACCGACGACCTACGAGCAGTACTTC; CDR3: CASSLLPTTYEQYF
size: NA; J: TRBJ1-1; D: NA; V: TRBV12-3/TRBV12-4; DNA: TGTGCCAGCAGTTTAGTGGCAGGGGACACTGAAGCTTTCTTT; CDR3: CASSLVAGDTEAFF
size: few; J: TRBJ2-7; D: NA; V: TRBV20-1; DNA: TGCAGTGCTAGAATAACCCAGGGGAACTACGAGCAGTACTTC; CDR3: CSARITQGNYEQYF
size: NA; J: TRBJ1-4; D: NA; V: TRBV2; DNA: TGTGCCAGCAGGTGGGGTACCGGTGAAACATCAAATGAAAAACTGTTTTTT; CDR3: CASRWGTGETSNEKLFF
size: few; J: TRBJ2-7; D: NA; V: TRBV20-1; DNA: TGCAGTGCTAGACACCCAGGGAACGAGCAGTACTTC; CDR3: CSARHPGNEQYF
size: NA; J: TRBJ2-3; D: NA; V: TRBV6-1; DNA: TGTGCCAGCAGTGAAGAAGCTATCCCCAGTACGCAGTATTTT; CDR3: CASSEEAIPSTQYF
size: once; J: TRBJ1-6; D: NA; V: TRBV7-2; DNA: TGTGCCAGCAGCTTAAAACCGAGCTCCTATAATTCACCCCTCCACTTT; CDR3: CASSLKPSSYNSPLHF
size: few; J: TRBJ2-1; D: TRBD2; V: TRBV10-2; DNA: TGCGCCAGCAAAGGAGATACCGGGACTAGCGGGGGAAGTGAGCAGTTCTTC; CDR3: CASKGDTGTSGGSEQFF
size: few; J: TRBJ1-4; D: NA; V: TRBV7-8; DNA: TGTGCCAGCAGCTTAGTTGCAGAAATTAATGAAAAACTGTTTTTT; CDR3: CASSLVAEINEKLFF
size: NA; J: TRBJ2-3; D: TRBD2; V: TRBV11-2; DNA: TGTGCCAGCAGCTTAGATTACCTAGCGGGGGGCACAGATACGCAGTATTTT; CDR3: CASSLDYLAGGTDTQYF
size: once; J: TRBJ2-3; D: NA; V: TRBV18; DNA: TGTGCCAGCTCACCCCGCTTAGCGGGCACAGATACGCAGTATTTT; CDR3: CASSPRLAGTDTQYF
size: NA; J: TRBJ2-7; D: NA; V: TRBV18; DNA: TGTGCCAGCTCACCGGCAGACTCCTACGAGCAGTACTTC; CDR3: CASSPADSYEQYF
size: NA; J: TRBJ2-2; D: NA; V: TRBV4-2; DNA: TGTGCCAGCAGCCGGGGGGGGCCGCTTGGGACCGGGGAGCTGTTTTTT; CDR3: CASSRGGPLGTGELFF
size: NA; J: TRBJ2-3; D: NA; V: TRBV7-9; DNA: TGTGCCAGCAGAGGGACTAGCACAGATACGCAGTATTTT; CDR3: CASRGTSTDTQYF
size: few; J: TRBJ1-2; D: NA; V: TRBV2; DNA: TGTGCCGGGGCGGAAGCTAACTATGGCTACACCTTC; CDR3: CAGAEANYGYTF
size: NA; J: TRBJ2-3; D: TRBD2; V: TRBV7-8; DNA: TGTGCCAGCAGCTCTAAACTAGCGGGGGATAGCACAGATACGCAGTATTTT; CDR3: CASSSKLAGDSTDTQYF
size: few; J: TRBJ1-2; D: TRBD1; V: TRBV6-5; DNA: TGTGCCAGCGCGGAGACAGGGAACTATGGCTACACCTTC; CDR3: CASAETGNYGYTF
size: many; J: TRBJ2-2; D: TRBD2; V: TRBV6-5; DNA: TGTGCCAGCAGTCCACCGCCCACTAGCGGGGGCCCCGGGGAGCTGTTTTTT; CDR3: CASSPPPTSGGPGELFF
size: few; J: TRBJ1-4; D: NA; V: TRBV11-2; DNA: TGTGCCAGCAGCTTAGGGGCCCAGGGTGCAAAACTGTTTTTT; CDR3: CASSLGAQGAKLFF
size: few; J: TRBJ2-5; D: NA; V: TRBV5-6; DNA: TGTGCCAGCAGTTGGGGGATTCAAGAGACCCAGTACTTC; CDR3: CASSWGIQETQYF
size: NA; J: TRBJ1-4; D: TRBD1; V: TRBV2; DNA: TGTGCCAGCAGGGGACAGGGGGCGCGAAGGGCAACTAATGAAAAACTGTTTTTT; CDR3: CASRGQGARRATNEKLFF
size: many; J: TRBJ2-7; D: NA; V: TRBV19; DNA: TGTGCCAGTGGAGACATCTACGAGCAGTACTTC; CDR3: CASGDIYEQYF
size: NA; J: TRBJ2-3; D: NA; V: TRBV7-9; DNA: TGTGCCAGCAGCTCCAACGTCAAACATACGCAGTATTTT; CDR3: CASSSNVKHTQYF
size: many; J: TRBJ2-1; D: NA; V: TRBV29-1; DNA: TGCAGCGTTGTGCCAGGGGTAAGGATCGGTGAGCAGTTCTTC; CDR3: CSVVPGVRIGEQFF
size: few; J: TRBJ1-5; D: NA; V: TRBV28; DNA: TGTGCCAGCAGTTTGGGTTCGGGTCAGCCCCAGCATTTT; CDR3: CASSLGSGQPQHF
size: few; J: TRBJ2-7; D: NA; V: TRBV27; DNA: TGTGCCAGCAGTAAGAGATACTCCGGGGACGAGCAGTACTTC; CDR3: CASSKRYSGDEQYF
size: NA; J: TRBJ1-2; D: NA; V: TRBV9; DNA: TGTGCCAGCTCCTTTTCGGGTTCCTATGGCTACACCTTC; CDR3: CASSFSGSYGYTF
size: NA; J: TRBJ1-6; D: NA; V: TRBV2; DNA: TGTGCCCCCTCGGGCAGCCCCAATTCACCCCTCCACTTT; CDR3: CAPSGSPNSPLHF
size: NA; J: TRBJ1-1; D: TRBD1; V: TRBV14; DNA: TGTGCCAGCAGCTCCCCGGGACAGGGGGCCCACACTGAAGTTTTCTTT; CDR3: CASSSPGQGAHTEVFF
size: many; J: TRBJ2-7; D: NA; V: TRBV28; DNA: TGTGCCAGCAGTTTTGGGGCCAGGTGGTACGAGCAGTACTTC; CDR3: CASSFGARWYEQYF
size: few; J: TRBJ1-6; D: NA; V: TRBV4-2; DNA: TGTGCCAGCAGCCAACTTGTCGAATCACCCCTCCACTTT; CDR3: CASSQLVESPLHF
size: NA; J: TRBJ2-3; D: NA; V: TRBV12-5; DNA: TGTGCTAGTGAGGGACACTCTAGCACAGATACGCAGTATTTT; CDR3: CASEGHSSTDTQYF
size: NA; J: TRBJ2-5; D: TRBD2; V: TRBV7-2; DNA: TGTGCCAGCCGGGTAGCGGGGGGATACCAAGAGACCCAGTACTTC; CDR3: CASRVAGGYQETQYF
size: few; J: TRBJ1-1; D: NA; V: TRBV5-6; DNA: TGTGCCAGCAGTCAGAGTTCTTCGAACACTGAAGCTTTCTTT; CDR3: CASSQSSSNTEAFF
size: NA; J: TRBJ1-1; D: NA; V: TRBV7-6; DNA: TGTGCCAGCAGCTTAGCGGGGGACCTAAACACTGAAGCTTTCTTT; CDR3: CASSLAGDLNTEAFF
size: few; J: TRBJ2-4; D: NA; V: TRBV6-2/TRBV6-3; DNA: TGTGCCAGCAGTAACCGGGAGCTAATAGCCAAAAACATTCAGTACTTC; CDR3: CASSNRELIAKNIQYF
size: few; J: TRBJ2-2; D: TRBD1; V: TRBV6-6; DNA: TGTGCCAGCAGTTACGGACAGGGCTCCGTGGGGACCGGGGAGCTGTTTTTT; CDR3: CASSYGQGSVGTGELFF
size: few; J: TRBJ2-7; D: NA; V: TRBV20-1; DNA: TGCAGTGCCCCCGGTCGGGGGAGAGATTACGAGCAGTACTTC; CDR3: CSAPGRGRDYEQYF
size: NA; J: TRBJ1-1; D: NA; V: TRBV21-1; DNA: NA; CDR3: CASSKVACGTEAFF
size: NA; J: TRBJ1-6; D: NA; V: TRBV19; DNA: TGTGCCAGTAGTGATTTTTGGGGGTCGAATTCACCCCTCCACTTT; CDR3: CASSDFWGSNSPLHF
size: many; J: TRBJ2-7; D: NA; V: TRBV18; DNA: TGTGCCAGCTCAAGCCGGGCTACAGGCTACGAGCAGTACTTC; CDR3: CASSSRATGYEQYF
size: few; J: TRBJ1-1; D: NA; V: TRBV25-1; DNA: TGTGCCAGCAACGGGGGTACGGAAAGGACTTTCTTT; CDR3: CASNGGTERTFF
size: few; J: TRBJ2-6; D: NA; V: TRBV7-2; DNA: TGTGCCAGCAGCTTAGTGTGGTCTGGGGCCAACGTCCTGACTTTC; CDR3: CASSLVWSGANVLTF
size: many; J: TRBJ1-6; D: NA; V: TRBV6-6; DNA: TGTGCCAGCAGTTACGACGGTGAGCTATATTCACCCCTCCACTTT; CDR3: CASSYDGELYSPLHF
size: few; J: TRBJ1-5; D: NA; V: TRBV6-1; DNA: TGTGCCAGCAGTGAAGAGCCGGGAAATAGCAATCAGCCCCAGCATTTT; CDR3: CASSEEPGNSNQPQHF
size: few; J: TRBJ2-1; D: NA; V: TRBV12-3/TRBV12-4; DNA: TGTGCCAGCAACCTTAAGGGACTGGGGAATGAGCAGTTCTTC; CDR3: CASNLKGLGNEQFF
size: many; J: TRBJ2-5; D: TRBD2; V: TRBV7-6; DNA: TGTGCCAGCAGCCCAAGGACTAGCGGGGACCAAGAGACCCAGTACTTC; CDR3: CASSPRTSGDQETQYF
size: NA; J: TRBJ2-5; D: TRBD1; V: TRBV3-1; DNA: TGTGCCAGCAGCCGTACAGGGGGCGAGACCCAGTACTTC; CDR3: CASSRTGGETQYF
size: NA; J: TRBJ1-2; D: NA; V: TRBV4-1; DNA: TGCGCCAGCAGCCAAAAGGAGACAGATGGCTATGGCTACACCTTC; CDR3: CASSQKETDGYGYTF